This T cell receptor beta chain comes out of a study of OX40 agonist ivuxolimab in advanced cancers. Broader study findings: Researchers report that CD8+ T cells had, on average, more expanded clones than CD4+.

Patients with a history of autoimmune disease or on systemic immunosuppression were excluded. This table comes from immunoSEQ multiplex PCR, and its TCRdb copy is limited to in-frame clones, with some not included. Of 40,000 or so clones in the sample, around 90% are singletons; the top ten hold about 12%. For this clone: Its antigen is still unknown.

The V gene's germline CDR1 is MGHRA and CDR2 YSYEKL. Trimming took 2 bases from V and 7 from J, leaving 6 bases between them. This CDR3 contains 12 residues. The sequenced sample was CD4+ or CD8+ T cells sorted from blood, obtained in a trial of the OX40 agonist ivuxolimab. The chain is built from TRBV4-1 and TRBJ2-1; no clear D gene. This TCR was sampled from an adult with an advanced solid tumor such as melanoma, head and neck, liver or kidney cancer. In DNA form, the CDR3 reads TGCGCCAGCAGCCAACTAGGGAATGAGCAGTTCTTC. Protein product: CASSQLGNEQFF.